The clone carrying this TCR beta chain was found once. Trimming took 4 bases from V and 2 from J, leaving 15 bases between them. The germline gives CDR1 SGDLS, CDR2 YYNGEE. This CDR3 spans 15 amino acids. The PCR was carried out with 60 Vbeta primers and 13 Jbeta primers. Using immunoSEQ multiplex PCR, the repertoire was profiled, and TCRdb retains in-frame clones only, with some absent. Found here are under 200,000 clones, 75% to 90% of them singletons; the top ten hold just over 4.5%. The data originate from a study of cytomegalovirus exposure and HLA in healthy donors. Sequencing used PBMCs. This TCR derives from a woman in her fifties or sixties in good health and CMV-seropositive. The chain carries TRBV9 and TRBJ2-5; a weak D match, TRBD2 (7 bases). Here the CDR3 reads CASSLGGGRQETQYF. CDR3 coding DNA: TGTGCCAGCAGCTTAGGGGGGGGGAGGCAAGAGACCCAGTACTTC.